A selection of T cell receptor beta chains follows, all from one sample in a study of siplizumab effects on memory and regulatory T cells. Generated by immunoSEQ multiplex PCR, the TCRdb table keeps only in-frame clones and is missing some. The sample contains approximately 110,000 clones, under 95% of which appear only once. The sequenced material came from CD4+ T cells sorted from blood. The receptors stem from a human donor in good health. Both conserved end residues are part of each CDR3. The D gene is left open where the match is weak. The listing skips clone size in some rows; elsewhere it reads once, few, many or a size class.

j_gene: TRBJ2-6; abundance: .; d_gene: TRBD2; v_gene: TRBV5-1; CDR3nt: TGCGCCAGCAGCTTGATCAGCGGGGGAGTCTCTGGGGCCAACGTCCTGACTTTC; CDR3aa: CASSLISGGVSGANVLTF
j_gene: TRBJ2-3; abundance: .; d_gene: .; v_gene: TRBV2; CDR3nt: TGTGCCAGCACGTGGGGCCGCACAGATACGCAGTATTTT; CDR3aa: CASTWGRTDTQYF
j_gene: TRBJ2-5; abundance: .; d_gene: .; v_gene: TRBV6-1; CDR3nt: TGTGCCAGCAGTGTCGGACAGAATCAAGAGACCCAGTACTTC; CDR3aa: CASSVGQNQETQYF
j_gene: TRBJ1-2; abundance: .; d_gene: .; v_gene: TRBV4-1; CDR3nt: TGCGCCAGCAGCCGCGAAAACTATGGCTACACCTTC; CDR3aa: CASSRENYGYTF
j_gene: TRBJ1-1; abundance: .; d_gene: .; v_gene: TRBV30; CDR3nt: TGTGCCTGGAGTCTCATGAGCACTGAAGCTTTCTTT; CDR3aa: CAWSLMSTEAFF
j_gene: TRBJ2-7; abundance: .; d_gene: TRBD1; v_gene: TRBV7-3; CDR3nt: TGTGCCAGCAGCTCGACAGGGAACTCCTACGAGCAGTACTTC; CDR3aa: CASSSTGNSYEQYF
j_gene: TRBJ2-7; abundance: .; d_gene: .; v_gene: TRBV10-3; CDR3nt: TGTGCCATTTCCGGGCCTCCCGACTACGAGCAGTACTTC; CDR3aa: CAISGPPDYEQYF
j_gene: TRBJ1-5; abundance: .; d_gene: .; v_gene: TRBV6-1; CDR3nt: TGTGCCAGCAGTGAAGAGGGTCCTATCAATCAGCCCCAGCATTTT; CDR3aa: CASSEEGPINQPQHF
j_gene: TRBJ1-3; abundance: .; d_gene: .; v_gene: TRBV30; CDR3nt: TGTGCCTGCGGGATACAAACTGGAAACACCATATATTTT; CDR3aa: CACGIQTGNTIYF
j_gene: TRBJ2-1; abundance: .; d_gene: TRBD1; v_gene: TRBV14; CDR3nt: TGTGCCAGCAGCCAAGGGACAGGGGCCTACAATGAGCAGTTCTTC; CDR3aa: CASSQGTGAYNEQFF
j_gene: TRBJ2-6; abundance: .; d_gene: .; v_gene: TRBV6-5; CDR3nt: TGTGCCAGCGGGGCAGGGGCGCTTGGGGCCAACGTCCTGACTTTC; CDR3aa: CASGAGALGANVLTF
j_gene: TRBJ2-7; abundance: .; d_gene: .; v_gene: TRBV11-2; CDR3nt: TGTGCCAGCAGCTTTCCGGGAAGCTCCTACGAGCAGTACTTC; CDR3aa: CASSFPGSSYEQYF
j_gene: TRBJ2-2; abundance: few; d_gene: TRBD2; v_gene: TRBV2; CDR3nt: TGTGCCAGCAGTGAAGCCCTAGCGGGGATCGGGGAGCTGTTTTTT; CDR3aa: CASSEALAGIGELFF
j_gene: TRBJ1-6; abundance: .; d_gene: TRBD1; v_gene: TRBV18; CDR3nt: TGTGCCAGCTCACCGATCAGGGGGCCGAGCTCCTATAATTCACCCCTCCACTTT; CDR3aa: CASSPIRGPSSYNSPLHF
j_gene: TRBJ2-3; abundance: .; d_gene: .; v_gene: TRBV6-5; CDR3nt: TGTGCCAGCAGTTACTCGGAGGGGGATACGCAGTATTTT; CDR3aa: CASSYSEGDTQYF
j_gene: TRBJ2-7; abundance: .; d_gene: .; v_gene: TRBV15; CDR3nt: TGTGCCACCAGCAGAGATCGGGTCGAGCAGTACTTC; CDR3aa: CATSRDRVEQYF
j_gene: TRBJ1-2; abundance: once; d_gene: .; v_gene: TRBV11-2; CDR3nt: TGTGCCAGCAGCTTAGGGGGGGCCGGCTATGGCTACACCTTC; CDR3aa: CASSLGGAGYGYTF
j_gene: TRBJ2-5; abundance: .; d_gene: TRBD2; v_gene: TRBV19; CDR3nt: TGTGCCAGTAGTATAGTAGGGAGCGGGGGACAAGAGACCCAGTACTTC; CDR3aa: CASSIVGSGGQETQYF
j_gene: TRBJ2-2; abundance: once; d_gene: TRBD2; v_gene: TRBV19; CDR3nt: TGTGCCAGTAGTTCGCTAGCGGGACAAACCGGGGAGCTGTTTTTT; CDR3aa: CASSSLAGQTGELFF
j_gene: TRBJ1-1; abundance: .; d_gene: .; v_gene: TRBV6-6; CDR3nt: TGTGCCAGCAGTTATGATTCGGCTTTCTTT; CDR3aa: CASSYDSAFF